These T cell receptor beta chains were read from a single sample in a study of type 1 regulatory T cells. TCRdb reprocessed the reads via MiXCR and lists one record per CDR3 protein. The sample has tens of thousands of distinct CDR3 sequences, roughly 20% seen once. Their antigens remain unidentified. The sequenced sample consisted of cultured type 1 regulatory T (Tr1) cells, either the whole culture or a sorted fraction (not recorded which). The source is a human donor in good health. Each CDR3 is given without its conserved first and last residue. D genes are given only for firm matches.

V gene: TRBV28
D gene: TRBD2
CDR3 length: 14
J gene: TRBJ2-7
CDR3 protein: ASRGIGPSGSYEQY

V gene: TRBV12-3/TRBV12-4
D gene: NA
CDR3 length: 13
J gene: TRBJ2-1
CDR3 protein: ASSFGRAGNNEQF

V gene: TRBV20-1
D gene: NA
CDR3 length: 13
J gene: TRBJ2-4
CDR3 protein: SASRFYRARNIQY

V gene: TRBV5-1
D gene: TRBD2
CDR3 length: 13
J gene: TRBJ2-5
CDR3 protein: ASSSDSQAGLTQY

V gene: TRBV7-2
D gene: TRBD1
CDR3 length: 13
J gene: TRBJ2-7
CDR3 protein: ASLKDRGSSYEQY

V gene: TRBV7-2
D gene: NA
CDR3 length: 11
J gene: TRBJ2-1
CDR3 protein: ASSLAQYNEQF

V gene: TRBV2
D gene: NA
CDR3 length: 14
J gene: TRBJ2-2
CDR3 protein: ASNLLGTSNTGELF

V gene: TRBV4-2
D gene: NA
CDR3 length: 11
J gene: TRBJ1-4
CDR3 protein: ASSQVMNEKLF

V gene: TRBV5-1
D gene: TRBD2
CDR3 length: 12
J gene: TRBJ2-1
CDR3 protein: ASALAVLNNEQF

V gene: TRBV7-8
D gene: NA
CDR3 length: 11
J gene: TRBJ2-1
CDR3 protein: ASSPVGQYEQF

V gene: TRBV6-2/TRBV6-3
D gene: NA
CDR3 length: 10
J gene: TRBJ2-7
CDR3 protein: ASAFNSYEQY

V gene: TRBV5-6
D gene: NA
CDR3 length: 10
J gene: TRBJ1-1
CDR3 protein: ASSLYSTEAF

V gene: TRBV12-3/TRBV12-4
D gene: NA
CDR3 length: 13
J gene: TRBJ1-5
CDR3 protein: ASSPGDRGNQPQH

V gene: TRBV7-2
D gene: NA
CDR3 length: 11
J gene: TRBJ2-7
CDR3 protein: ASSLSGPYEQY

V gene: TRBV24-1
D gene: NA
CDR3 length: 11
J gene: TRBJ2-1
CDR3 protein: ATSTSVDNEQF

V gene: TRBV6-9
D gene: NA
CDR3 length: 11
J gene: TRBJ2-2
CDR3 protein: ASITERPGELF

V gene: TRBV24-1
D gene: NA
CDR3 length: 10
J gene: TRBJ2-3
CDR3 protein: ATSLRGDTQY

V gene: TRBV12-3/TRBV12-4
D gene: NA
CDR3 length: 11
J gene: TRBJ1-3
CDR3 protein: ASSWGEGNTIY

V gene: TRBV7-9
D gene: NA
CDR3 length: 9
J gene: TRBJ2-5
CDR3 protein: ASSAKETQY

V gene: TRBV5-1
D gene: TRBD1
CDR3 length: 11
J gene: TRBJ2-7
CDR3 protein: ASKLQGDTQPD

V gene: TRBV6-6
D gene: TRBD2
CDR3 length: 10
J gene: TRBJ2-7
CDR3 protein: ASQRDVYEQY

V gene: TRBV20-1
D gene: NA
CDR3 length: 12
J gene: TRBJ1-6
CDR3 protein: SARQDIYNSPLH

V gene: TRBV7-6
D gene: NA
CDR3 length: 14
J gene: TRBJ2-1
CDR3 protein: ASSFYGGAGVNEQF

V gene: TRBV5-1
D gene: NA
CDR3 length: 12
J gene: TRBJ2-1
CDR3 protein: ASSLQGPWVEQF

V gene: TRBV10-3
D gene: TRBD2
CDR3 length: 11
J gene: TRBJ2-3
CDR3 protein: AIRTSDTDTQY

V gene: TRBV7-9
D gene: NA
CDR3 length: 9
J gene: TRBJ1-2
CDR3 protein: ASSSYLGYT

V gene: TRBV5-1
D gene: NA
CDR3 length: 13
J gene: TRBJ2-2
CDR3 protein: ASSLAGDNTGELF

V gene: TRBV5-8
D gene: NA
CDR3 length: 10
J gene: TRBJ1-5
CDR3 protein: ASDTGNQPQH

V gene: TRBV15
D gene: NA
CDR3 length: 12
J gene: TRBJ2-1
CDR3 protein: AASRVGEYNEQF